A selection of T cell receptor beta chains follows, all from one sample in a study of T cell repertoires in cytomegalovirus infection. In TCRdb, the reads were re-called with MiXCR into one record per CDR3 protein. The repertoire has 50,000 or so distinct CDR3 sequences, roughly 20% of them found once; the top ten carry around 67%. No antigen has been assigned to these receptors. The sample here was CD8+ T cells from cultured PBMCs, taken from culture after CMV antigen stimulation. Source of these receptors: a human donor in good health (CMV status not recorded). Some clones in this sample may be carry-over from other donors' samples. The conserved cysteine and the conserved F or W are not part of the CDR3 here. The size entry is marked missing in some rows and otherwise reads once, few, many or a size class.

CDR3aa: ASSLRGGNLKETQY; j_gene: TRBJ2-5; v_gene: TRBV7-9; abundance: few
CDR3aa: ASSLGDRVVYNSPLH; j_gene: TRBJ1-6; v_gene: TRBV7-2; abundance: many
CDR3aa: ASSPRLAGVTEQY; j_gene: TRBJ2-7; v_gene: TRBV7-2; abundance: NA
CDR3aa: ASSLRGERAF; j_gene: TRBJ1-1; v_gene: TRBV11-2; abundance: few
CDR3aa: AIREGGANQPQH; j_gene: TRBJ1-5; v_gene: TRBV10-3; abundance: NA
CDR3aa: ASTNPAGDTDTQY; j_gene: TRBJ2-3; v_gene: TRBV6-6; abundance: few
CDR3aa: ASRGRQVWRYEQY; j_gene: TRBJ2-7; v_gene: TRBV6-5; abundance: few
CDR3aa: ASSSTGTIQETQY; j_gene: TRBJ2-5; v_gene: TRBV7-2; abundance: NA
CDR3aa: ASSQVRPGQGVPNYGYT; j_gene: TRBJ1-2; v_gene: TRBV4-3; abundance: NA
CDR3aa: AISSTQGEMNTEAF; j_gene: TRBJ1-1; v_gene: TRBV11-1; abundance: NA
CDR3aa: ASSVGLGNQPQH; j_gene: TRBJ1-5; v_gene: TRBV9; abundance: few
CDR3aa: ASSPRGDEQF; j_gene: TRBJ2-1; v_gene: TRBV7-9; abundance: few
CDR3aa: ASSLEIWGETQY; j_gene: TRBJ2-5; v_gene: TRBV7-4; abundance: NA
CDR3aa: ASSDGGPATNEKLF; j_gene: TRBJ1-4; v_gene: TRBV7-2; abundance: NA
CDR3aa: ASRPGGNQPQH; j_gene: TRBJ1-5; v_gene: TRBV6-6; abundance: few
CDR3aa: ASLRANTGELF; j_gene: TRBJ2-2; v_gene: TRBV2; abundance: NA